The rows below give T cell receptor beta chains drawn from one sample of a study of cytomegalovirus exposure and HLA in healthy donors. The data were produced by immunoSEQ multiplex PCR, yet TCRdb's version contains in-frame clones alone and is incomplete. This table holds more than 85,000 clones, 65% to 80% found once. The sample was PBMCs. The source is a woman in her fifties or sixties in good health and CMV-seropositive. The CDR3 runs from the conserved cysteine through the conserved F or W. Fields, in order: clone size, V gene, D gene, J gene, CDR3 DNA, CDR3 protein. The D gene is left open where the match is weak. Only part of the rows carry a size: once, few, many, or a class if the clone is expanded.

>.|TRBV19|TRBD1|TRBJ1-5
TGTGCCAGTAGTACGACAGGGGGCAATCAGCCCCAGCATTTT
CASSTTGGNQPQHF
>.|TRBV4-1|.|TRBJ2-7
TGCGCCAGCAGCCAAGCTCCGGGGTCGGAATACGAGCAGTACTTC
CASSQAPGSEYEQYF
>.|TRBV19|.|TRBJ1-5
TGTGCCAGTACACAGGACGGAACCCAGCATTTT
CASTQDGTQHF
>few|TRBV7-9|.|TRBJ1-1
TGTGCCAGCAGCTTAACAGGGAAGGACACTGAAGCTTTCTTT
CASSLTGKDTEAFF
>.|TRBV9|.|TRBJ1-2
TGTGCCAGCAGCGTAGAATCAGGGCGGAATGGCTACACCTTC
CASSVESGRNGYTF
>.|TRBV7-9|.|TRBJ2-5
TGTGCCAGCAGCTCGACTAGGGGGCGGGAGACCCAGTACTTC
CASSSTRGRETQYF
>.|TRBV5-1|.|TRBJ2-3
TGCGCCAGCAGCCCCATGGAGGGGGGGCGGACAGATACGCAGTATTTT
CASSPMEGGRTDTQYF
>.|TRBV10-3|TRBD2|TRBJ2-1
TGTGCCATCAAGGCGAGCTCAGGCGGGAGGGCCAGCTCCTACAATGAGCAGTTCTTC
CAIKASSGGRASSYNEQFF
>.|TRBV13|.|TRBJ2-1
TGTGCCAGCAGCTTAGTAGGGGGAAAAGGGGTCTTC
CASSLVGGKGVF
>.|TRBV7-3|TRBD2|TRBJ2-1
TGTGCCAGCAGCTTTACTAGCGGGGGCTATGAGCAGTTCTTC
CASSFTSGGYEQFF
>.|TRBV11-2|.|TRBJ1-2
TGTGCCAGCAGTCCGGACGGGGTGGTTGGCTACACCTTC
CASSPDGVVGYTF
>once|TRBV9|.|TRBJ1-3
TGTGCCAGCAGCGTAGGAAAGAGCTCTGGAAACACCATATATTTT
CASSVGKSSGNTIYF
>.|TRBV5-1|TRBD1|TRBJ1-5
TGCGCCAGCAGCGGGGGGAGGGACAGGGAATATCGTACTTTTCGTAAGCCCCAGCATTTT
CASSGGRDREYRTFRKPQHF
>.|TRBV5-1|.|TRBJ1-1
TGCGCCAGCAGCTTGGTATATCTGAACACTGAAGCTTTCTTT
CASSLVYLNTEAFF
>few|TRBV14|.|TRBJ2-5
TGTGCCAGCAGCCAAGATATTCGGGAGACCCAGTACTTC
CASSQDIRETQYF
>.|TRBV9|TRBD1|TRBJ1-1
TGTGCCAGCAGCGTATCCGGGACAGGGGGGATAGGCACTGAAGCTTTCTTT
CASSVSGTGGIGTEAFF
>.|TRBV10-1|TRBD1|TRBJ2-1
TGCGCCAGCAGTACCAGACAGGGCCACAATGAGCAGTTCTTC
CASSTRQGHNEQFF
>.|TRBV7-9|TRBD1|TRBJ2-2
TGTGCCAGCAGCTCAGACAGGGGAGTCACCGGGGAGCTGTTTTTT
CASSSDRGVTGELFF
>once|TRBV9|TRBD2|TRBJ2-1
TGTGCCAGCAGCGTATTTGGGGGAGCGGGGGGGCCCAATGAGCAGTTCTTC
CASSVFGGAGGPNEQFF
>few|TRBV7-9|.|TRBJ2-7
TGTGCCAGCAGCTTAGTCAGGGACGAGCAGTACTTC
CASSLVRDEQYF
>few|TRBV21-1|.|TRBJ2-7
TGTGCCAGTGGGACGACAGGCCTATCCTACGAGCAGTACTTC
CASGTTGLSYEQYF
>.|TRBV9|TRBD2|TRBJ2-7
TGTGCCAGCAGCGTAGGTCCAGCGGGGGTAGCGGGAGCCTACGAGCAGTACTTC
CASSVGPAGVAGAYEQYF
>.|TRBV19|TRBD1|TRBJ2-7
TGTGCCAGTAGTATGAGGGACAGCTTAACCGAGCAGTACTTC
CASSMRDSLTEQYF
>.|TRBV19|.|TRBJ2-7
TGTGCCAGTAGTTCGGACGGGATCTACGAGCAGTACTTC
CASSSDGIYEQYF
>.|TRBV25-1|.|TRBJ2-7
TGTGCCAGCAGTGAATCCCCCCAATCCACCTACGAGCAGTACTTC
CASSESPQSTYEQYF
>.|TRBV5-1|TRBD1|TRBJ1-2
TGCGCCAGCAGCCCTCAAGGGGACAGAACAAATGGCTACACCTTC
CASSPQGDRTNGYTF
>.|TRBV6-5|.|TRBJ1-2
TGTGCCAGCAGCACTCCAGGCTATGGCTACACCTTC
CASSTPGYGYTF
>once|TRBV9|.|TRBJ1-2
TGTGCCAGCAGCGTATCTACCCGCAATGGCTACACCTTC
CASSVSTRNGYTF
>.|TRBV2|TRBD2|TRBJ2-1
TGTGCCTTGGGGGGGGATCCCAATGAGCAGTTCTTC
CALGGDPNEQFF
>.|TRBV5-4|TRBD2|TRBJ2-1
TGTGCCAGCAGCCCCACTAGCGGGGGATGGAATGAGCAGTTCTTC
CASSPTSGGWNEQFF
>once|TRBV30|.|TRBJ1-4
TGTGCCTGGAGGATCAATAGGCAGGGCAATGAAAAACTGTTTTTT
CAWRINRQGNEKLFF
>.|TRBV4-1|TRBD1|TRBJ2-5
TGCGCCAGCAGCCAAGGAATGAAGACAGGGGAAGAGACCCAGTACTTC
CASSQGMKTGEETQYF
>.|TRBV1|.|TRBJ2-5
TGCACCAGCAGCAGTCAGCGGGGGCGGTGGGAGACCCAGTACTTC
CTSSSQRGRWETQYF
>.|TRBV11-3|TRBD2|TRBJ2-2
TGTGCCAGCACCCAGACTAGCGGTCACACCGGGGAGCTGTTTTTT
CASTQTSGHTGELFF
>.|TRBV5-5|TRBD1|TRBJ2-1
TGTGCCAGCAGCCAGATTGAGTGGACAGGGGAGGTGTACAATGAGCAGTTCTTC
CASSQIEWTGEVYNEQFF
>.|TRBV7-8|TRBD2|TRBJ2-1
TGTGCCAGCAGCTTAGAGGCTAGCGGATTCAATGAGCAGTTCTTC
CASSLEASGFNEQFF
>.|TRBV25-1|TRBD1|TRBJ2-5
TGTGCCAGCAGGTTCACAGGGGCAGAGACCCAGTACTTC
CASRFTGAETQYF
>.|TRBV6-6|TRBD1|TRBJ1-2
TGTGCCAGCAGAGCAGGGGGCGGCTATGGCTACACCTTC
CASRAGGGYGYTF
>.|TRBV11-1|.|TRBJ2-3
TGTGCCAGCAGCTTAGGGGTAGCGCTGAGCACAGATACGCAGTATTTT
CASSLGVALSTDTQYF
>.|TRBV6-1|TRBD2|TRBJ2-1
TGTGCCAGCAGCGGGACTACCCGAAATGAGCAGTTCTTC
CASSGTTRNEQFF
>once|TRBV9|.|TRBJ2-2
TGTGCCAGCAGCGGTGGCGGCGGGGAGCTGTTTTTT
CASSGGGGELFF
>few|TRBV27|TRBD1|TRBJ1-5
TGTGCCAGCAGTCCGACAGGGCAGCCCCAGCATTTT
CASSPTGQPQHF
>few|TRBV2|.|TRBJ2-2
TGTGCCAGCAGTGAAAGCTACAACACCGGGGAGCTGTTTTTT
CASSESYNTGELFF
>.|TRBV27|TRBD1|TRBJ2-7
TGTGCCAGCAGTTGGGGACAGGACTACGAGCAGTACTTC
CASSWGQDYEQYF
>.|TRBV19|TRBD2|TRBJ2-3
TGTGCCAGTAGATCTGGGGGGGGCACAGATACGCAGTATTTT
CASRSGGGTDTQYF
>.|TRBV5-1|.|TRBJ2-3
TGCGCCAGCAGACGCGAAACAGGGTTCACAGATACGCAGTATTTT
CASRRETGFTDTQYF
>.|TRBV6-5|.|TRBJ1-1
TGTGCCAGCAGTGAGTGGACAGAAGAAGCTTTCTTT
CASSEWTEEAFF
>.|TRBV7-6|TRBD1|TRBJ1-1
TGTGCCAGCAGCACTGGACAGGGGGCGACTGAAGCTTTCTTT
CASSTGQGATEAFF
>few|TRBV7-9|TRBD1|TRBJ1-4
TGTGCCAGCAGACCAACCGGGACAGCTAATGAAAAACTGTTTTTT
CASRPTGTANEKLFF
>few|TRBV7-8|.|TRBJ2-1
TGTGCCAGCACCAACCTCGGGGTATTAGATAATGAGCAGTTCTTC
CASTNLGVLDNEQFF
>.|TRBV5-1|.|TRBJ1-1
TGCGCCAGCACGGGAAACAGGGAGGGAGCTTTCTTT
CASTGNREGAFF
>.|TRBV30|.|TRBJ1-5
TGTGCCTGGAGTAACGCGGGCAATCAGCCCCAGCATTTT
CAWSNAGNQPQHF
>.|TRBV6-5|.|TRBJ1-6
TGTGCCAGCCTCGCGACAGGTTTTAATTCACCCCTCCACTTT
CASLATGFNSPLHF
>once|TRBV7-2|.|TRBJ1-2
TGTGCCAGCAGCTTAGAGGCCGACCGTACAGAGGGGACACTCTATGGCTACACCTTC
CASSLEADRTEGTLYGYTF
>once|TRBV5-1|TRBD1|TRBJ2-2
TGCGCCAGCAGCTCCCCGAACCTTACAGGGGGCGCAAGAAACACCGGGGAGCTGTTTTTT
CASSSPNLTGGARNTGELFF
>.|TRBV6-6|.|TRBJ1-1
TGTGCCAGCAGCGGGACATGGAACACTGAAGCTTTCTTT
CASSGTWNTEAFF
>.|TRBV5-1|TRBD2|TRBJ2-3
TGCGCCAGCAGCTTGAGTTCTAGCGGGAGTGTAACAGATACGCAGTATTTT
CASSLSSSGSVTDTQYF
>.|TRBV7-6|TRBD1|TRBJ2-7
TGTGCCAGCAGCTTAGCTGACAGGGCGGCGTTCAGCGAGCAGTACTTC
CASSLADRAAFSEQYF
>.|TRBV29-1|.|TRBJ2-5
TGCAGCGTCCAACTTACCGGGACACTGGAAGAGACCCAGTACTTC
CSVQLTGTLEETQYF